The present entry profiles one T cell receptor (beta chain) with its context. Germline lookup yields CDR1 MDHEN and CDR2 SYDVKM. V lost 2 bases and J lost 1, with 9 bases in between. CDR3 length: 15 amino acids. Repertoires were generated with immunoSEQ multiplex PCR, while TCRdb's copy carries only in-frame clones and drops some. The sample lists 200,000 to 250,000 clones, roughly 90% occurring once. The data originate from a study of blood T cell repertoires in COVID-19. The sequence derives from a man aged 25-45 years who had been exposed to COVID-19. The chain links TRBV28 to TRBJ1-5, with no clear D. The sequencing sample was made of PBMCs or T cells enriched from blood (not recorded which). DNA for the CDR3: TGTGCCAGCAGTTTACAGAGAGGGAGCAATCAGCCCCAGCATTTT. Protein sequence: CASSLQRGSNQPQHF.